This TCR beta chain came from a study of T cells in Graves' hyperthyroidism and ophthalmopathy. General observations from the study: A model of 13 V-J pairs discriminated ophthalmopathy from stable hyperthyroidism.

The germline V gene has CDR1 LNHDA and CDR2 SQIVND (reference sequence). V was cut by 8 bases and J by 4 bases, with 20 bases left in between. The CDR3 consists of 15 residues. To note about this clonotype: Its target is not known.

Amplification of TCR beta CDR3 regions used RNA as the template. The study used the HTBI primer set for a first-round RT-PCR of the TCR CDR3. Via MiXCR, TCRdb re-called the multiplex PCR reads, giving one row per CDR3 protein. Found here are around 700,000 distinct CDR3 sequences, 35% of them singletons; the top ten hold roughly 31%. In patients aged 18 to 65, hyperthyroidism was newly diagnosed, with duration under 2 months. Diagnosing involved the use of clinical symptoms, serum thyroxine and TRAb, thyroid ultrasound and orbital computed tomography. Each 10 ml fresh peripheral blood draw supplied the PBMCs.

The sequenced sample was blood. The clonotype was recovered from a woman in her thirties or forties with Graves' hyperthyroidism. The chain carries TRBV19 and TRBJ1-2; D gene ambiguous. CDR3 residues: CASGSSDSQGYGYTF. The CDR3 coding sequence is TGTGCCAGTGGATCGTCAGATTCACAAGGCTATGGCTACACCTTC.